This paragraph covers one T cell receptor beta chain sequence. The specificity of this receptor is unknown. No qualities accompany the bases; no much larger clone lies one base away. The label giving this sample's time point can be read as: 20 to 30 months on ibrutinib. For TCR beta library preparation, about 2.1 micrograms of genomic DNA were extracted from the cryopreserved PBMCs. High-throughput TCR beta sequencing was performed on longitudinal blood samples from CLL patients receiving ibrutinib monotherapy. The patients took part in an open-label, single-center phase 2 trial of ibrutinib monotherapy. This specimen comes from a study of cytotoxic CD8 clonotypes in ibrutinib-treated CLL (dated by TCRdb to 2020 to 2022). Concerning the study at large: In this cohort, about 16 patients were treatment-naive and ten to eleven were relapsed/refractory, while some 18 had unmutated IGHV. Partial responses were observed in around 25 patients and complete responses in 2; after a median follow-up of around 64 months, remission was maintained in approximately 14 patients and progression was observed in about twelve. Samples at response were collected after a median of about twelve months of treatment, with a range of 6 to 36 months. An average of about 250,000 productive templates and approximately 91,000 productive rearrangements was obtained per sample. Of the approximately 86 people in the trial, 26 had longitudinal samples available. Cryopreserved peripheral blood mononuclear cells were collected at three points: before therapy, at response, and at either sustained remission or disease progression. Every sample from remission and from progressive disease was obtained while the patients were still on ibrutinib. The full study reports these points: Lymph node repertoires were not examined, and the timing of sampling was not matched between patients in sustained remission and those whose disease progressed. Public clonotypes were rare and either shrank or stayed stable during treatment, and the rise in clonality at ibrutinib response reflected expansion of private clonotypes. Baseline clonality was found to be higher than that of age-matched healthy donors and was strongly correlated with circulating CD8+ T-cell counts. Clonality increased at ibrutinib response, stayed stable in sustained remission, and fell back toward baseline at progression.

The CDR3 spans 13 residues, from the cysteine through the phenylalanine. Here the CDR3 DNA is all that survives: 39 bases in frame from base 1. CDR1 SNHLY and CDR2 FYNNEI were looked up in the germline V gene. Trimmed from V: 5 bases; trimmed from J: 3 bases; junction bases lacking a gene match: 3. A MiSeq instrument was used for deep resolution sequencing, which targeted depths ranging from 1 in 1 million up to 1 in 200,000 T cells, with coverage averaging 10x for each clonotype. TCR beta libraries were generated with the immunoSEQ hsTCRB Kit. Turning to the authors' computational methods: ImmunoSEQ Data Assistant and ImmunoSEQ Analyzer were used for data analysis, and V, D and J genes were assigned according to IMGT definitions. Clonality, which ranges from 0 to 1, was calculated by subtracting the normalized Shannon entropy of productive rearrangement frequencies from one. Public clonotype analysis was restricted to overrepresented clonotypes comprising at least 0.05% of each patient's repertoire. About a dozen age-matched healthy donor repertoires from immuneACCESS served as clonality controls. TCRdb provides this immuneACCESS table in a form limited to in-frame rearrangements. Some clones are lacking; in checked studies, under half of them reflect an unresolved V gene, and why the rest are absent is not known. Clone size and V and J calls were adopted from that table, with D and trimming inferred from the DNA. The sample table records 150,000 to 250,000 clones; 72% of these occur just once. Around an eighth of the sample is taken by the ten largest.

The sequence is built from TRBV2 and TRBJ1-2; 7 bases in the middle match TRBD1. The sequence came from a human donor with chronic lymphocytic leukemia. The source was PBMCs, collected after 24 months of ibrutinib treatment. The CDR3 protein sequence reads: CASSLDRDYGYTF. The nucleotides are TGTGCCAGCAGTCTAGACAGGGACTATGGCTACACCTTC.